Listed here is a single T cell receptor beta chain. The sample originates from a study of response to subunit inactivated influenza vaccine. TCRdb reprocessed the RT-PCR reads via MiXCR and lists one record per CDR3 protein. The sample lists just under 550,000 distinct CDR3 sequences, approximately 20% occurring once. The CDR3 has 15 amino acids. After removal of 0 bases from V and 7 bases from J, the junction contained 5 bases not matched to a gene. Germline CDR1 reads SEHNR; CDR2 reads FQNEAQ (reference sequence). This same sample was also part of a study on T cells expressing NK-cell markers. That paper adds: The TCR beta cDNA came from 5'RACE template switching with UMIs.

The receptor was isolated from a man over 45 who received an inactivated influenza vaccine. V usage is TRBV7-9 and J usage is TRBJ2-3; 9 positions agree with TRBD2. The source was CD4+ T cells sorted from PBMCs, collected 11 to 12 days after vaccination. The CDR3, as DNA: TGTGCCAGCAGCTTAGCTAGCGGGGGCATGCATACGCAGTATTTT. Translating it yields CASSLASGGMHTQYF. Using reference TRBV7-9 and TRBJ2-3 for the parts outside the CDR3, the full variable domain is DTGVSQNPRHKITKRGQNVTFRCDPISEHNRLYWYRQTLGQGPEFLTYFQNEAQLEKSRLLSDRFSAERPKGSFSTLEIQRTEQGDSAMYLCASSLASGGMHTQYFGPGTRLTVL.